What follows are 24 T cell receptor beta chains derived from one specimen sequenced in a study of identical twins. TCRdb reanalysed the 5' RACE reads using MiXCR and keeps one entry per CDR3 protein. This table holds about 570,000 distinct CDR3 sequences, roughly 9.9% found once. This sample also appeared in a second study, on yellow fever vaccine responses in identical twins.

Sequencing was carried out using PBMCs. These receptors came from a woman aged 18-35 years in good health.

This clonotype appeared many times. J is TRBJ1-2 and V is TRBV5-5; D not certain. CDR3 length: 11 amino acids. V was shortened by 4 bases and J by 8 bases, with 9 bases between the two germline ends. Germline V gives CDR1 SGHKS, CDR2 YYEKEE (reference sequence). In nucleotides, the CDR3 is TGTGCCAGCAGCGTTCCAGGCGGCTACACCTTC. Its protein is CASSVPGGYTF. The full variable domain, completed using reference TRBV5-5 and TRBJ1-2, is DAGVTQSPTHLIKTRGQQVTLRCSPISGHKSVSWYQQVLGQGPQFIFQYYEKEERGRGNFPDRFSARQFPNYSSELNVNALLLGDSALYLCASSVPGGYTFGSGTRLTVV.

This clonotype appeared a few times. The chain employs TRBV20-1 and TRBJ2-7; D is possibly TRBD1 or TRBD2 (6 bases each). There are 12 residues in the CDR3. CDR1 DFQATT and CDR2 SNEGSKA come from the germline V gene (reference sequence). V shed 0 bases and J shed 7 bases, with 10 bases lying between them. CDR3 DNA sequence: TGCAGTGCTAGAGATGGGGGGCGGGAGCAGTACTTC. Protein sequence: CSARDGGREQYF.

This clonotype was seen many times. This chain connects TRBV5-1 to TRBJ2-1, with 7 bases that match TRBD2. Germline-derived CDR1 and CDR2 are SGHRS and YFSETQ. This CDR3 comprises 16 residues. Trimming at V came to 1 base and at J to 4 bases, leaving 8 bases not matched to a gene. The CDR3 loop reads CASSLSPSGEYNEQFF. DNA for the CDR3: TGCGCCAGCAGCTTGTCACCTAGCGGAGAGTACAATGAGCAGTTCTTC. The full variable domain, in which reference TRBV5-1 and TRBJ2-1 provide the parts outside the CDR3, is KAGVTQTPRYLIKTRGQQVTLSCSPISGHRSVSWYQQTPGQGLQFLFEYFSETQRNKGNFPGRFSGRQFSNSRSEMNVSTLELGDSALYLCASSLSPSGEYNEQFFGPGTRLTVL.

The V and J genes are TRBV27 and TRBJ2-7; TRBD1 matches 8 bases. J lost 4 bases, V lost 6 bases, and 5 bases had no gene match. This CDR3 comprises 13 residues. Germline V gene sequence: CDR1 MNHEY, CDR2 SMNVEV (reference sequence). In DNA form, the CDR3 reads TGTGCCAGCAGAAAACAGGGGGAGTACGAGCAGTACTTC. It yields the protein CASRKQGEYEQYF.

The chain is built from TRBV12-3 or TRBV12-4 and TRBJ2-7; D remains ambiguous. The CDR3 has 12 residues. Trimming pared 0 bases from V and 8 bases from J, leaving 8 bases between. As DNA, the CDR3 is TGTGCCAGCAGTTTAGCAAATAGTAAGCAGTACTTC. It is translated as CASSLANSKQYF.

This clonotype was recorded at least ten times. The gene calls are TRBV28 and TRBJ1-6; D gene uncertain. This CDR3 spans 15 amino acids. V dropped 3 bases and J dropped 4 bases, with 10 bases sitting between them. Germline V gene sequence: CDR1 MDHEN, CDR2 SYDVKM. This CDR3 is CASSFEQTYNSPLHF. CDR3 DNA: TGTGCCAGCAGTTTCGAACAGACATATAATTCACCCCTCCACTTT.

This chain links TRBV5-1 with TRBJ2-5, with 8 bases identical to TRBD1. The CDR3 is 14 residues long. Germline loops: CDR1 SGHRS, CDR2 YFSETQ. With V trimmed by 4 bases and J by 5 bases, 7 bases remained unmatched. CDR3: CASSPDREGETQYF. The CDR3 bases are TGCGCCAGCAGCCCGGACAGGGAAGGGGAGACCCAGTACTTC.

This sequence joins TRBV18 and TRBJ2-7; 7 bases map to TRBD1. The V gene's germline CDR1 is KGHSH and CDR2 LQKENI. The CDR3 spans 13 residues. The V segment lost 5 bases and the J segment 3 bases; nucleotides outside the gene matches: 4. CDR3: CASSGTVNYEQYF. The CDR3 bases are TGTGCCAGCTCAGGGACAGTTAACTACGAGCAGTACTTC.

V gene TRBV12-3 or TRBV12-4 combines with J gene TRBJ2-1; D is perhaps TRBD1 (6 bases). V was pared by 2 bases and J by 6 bases, with 11 bases between. The CDR3 is made up of 14 amino acids. The CDR3 protein is CASSLWAGANEQFF. The DNA for the CDR3 is TGTGCCAGCAGTTTATGGGCAGGGGCCAATGAGCAGTTCTTC.

The genes are TRBV6-5 and TRBJ2-5; D not resolved. Germline CDR1 is MNHEY and CDR2 is SVGAGI. V was shortened by 2 bases and J by 5 bases, with 21 bases between the two germline ends. The CDR3 covers 17 residues. CDR3 loop: CASSYRSLLGFGETQYF. In DNA, the CDR3 is TGTGCCAGCAGTTACCGCTCTCTTCTAGGCTTTGGGGAGACCCAGTACTTC.

This clonotype was observed at least ten times. This chain joins TRBV4-3 and TRBJ2-1, with 11 nucleotides matching TRBD1. Germline CDR1 is LGHNA and CDR2 is YSLEER. The CDR3 extends over 15 amino acids. The V segment lost 3 bases and the J segment 4 bases; nucleotides outside the gene matches: 2. The CDR3 DNA is TGCGCCAGCAGCCAGGGGACAGGGGGTTACAATGAGCAGTTCTTC. Encoded protein: CASSQGTGGYNEQFF.

This sequence joins TRBV27 and TRBJ2-3; no clear D. From germline, CDR1 is MNHEY and CDR2 SMNVEV (reference sequence). V shed 5 bases and J shed 0 bases, with 12 bases lying between them. The CDR3 is 15 residues long. CDR3 region: CASSTDKSSTDTQYF. In DNA form, the CDR3 reads TGTGCCAGCAGTACAGATAAATCTAGCACAGATACGCAGTATTTT.

In its sample, this clonotype was seen many times. V and J are TRBV5-1 and TRBJ2-2; D is ambiguous. In germline, CDR1 is SGHRS, CDR2 YFSETQ. The V end was cut by 2 bases, the J end by 0 bases, with 20 bases between. The CDR3 extends over 19 amino acids. The CDR3 sequence is CASSLLPRGATANTGELFF. CDR3 coding DNA: TGCGCCAGCAGCTTACTCCCCCGAGGAGCTACAGCGAACACCGGGGAGCTGTTTTTT.

This clonotype has just a few counts. Germline and junction disagree at one end, which may indicate a read error. The chain couples TRBV29-1 to TRBJ2-5; D call uncertain. CDR1 and CDR2 (germline): SQVTM, ANQGSEA. The CDR3 spans 11 residues. DNA for the CDR3: TGCAGCGTTCAATCCTCAGAGCCCCAGTACTTC. It codes for CSVQSSEPQYF.

This clonotype was counted ten times or more. The chain employs TRBV6-2 or TRBV6-3 and TRBJ2-3; no definite D call. The CDR3 totals 15 residues. Trimming pared 0 bases from V and 6 bases from J, leaving 13 bases between. Germline assignment: CDR1 MNHEY and CDR2 SVGEGT. The CDR3 reads CASSYSNGSRDTQYF. DNA for the CDR3: TGTGCCAGCAGTTACTCGAATGGATCTCGTGATACGCAGTATTTT.

CDR3 nucleotides: TGTGCCAGCAGCCTAAAGGAGAGCTCCTACGAGCAGTACTTC. Translated: CASSLKESSYEQYF. The chain couples TRBV3-1 to TRBJ2-7; D unresolved. Germline V gene lookup returns CDR1 LGHDT and CDR2 YNNKEL (reference sequence). V lost 4 bases and J 0 bases, leaving 10 bases between the germline ends. CDR3 length: 14 amino acids.

This clonotype came up a few times. The chain combines TRBV20-1 with TRBJ2-1; 7 nucleotides agree with TRBD2. The CDR3 runs to 15 residues. Germline V CDR1 and CDR2: DFQATT, SNEGSKA (reference sequence). Losses at the gene ends were 2 bases for V and 7 bases for J; bases not matched to a gene: 11. The CDR3 DNA is TGCAGTGCTAGACCCGGACTAGTGTTATTAAATGAGCAGTTCTTC. Its protein is CSARPGLVLLNEQFF.

This clonotype was seen many times. The CDR3 region is CASSFGGYEQYF. In DNA form, the CDR3 reads TGTGCCAGCAGTTTCGGGGGCTACGAGCAGTACTTC. The rearrangement uses TRBV12-3 or TRBV12-4 and TRBJ2-7, with D perhaps TRBD2 (6 bases). The CDR3 extends over 12 amino acids. The V gene lost 3 bases and the J gene lost 3 bases, with 6 bases spanning the gap.

This clonotype was picked up many times. V is TRBV5-5 and J is TRBJ2-7; TRBD1 aligns across 9 bases. The CDR3 length is 16 residues. The germline CDR1 and CDR2 sequences are SGHKS and YYEKEE (reference sequence). V was clipped by 0 bases and J by 5 bases; unmatched bases: 9. CDR3 protein: CASSLAGQGLVNEQYF. The CDR3 DNA reads TGTGCCAGCAGCTTGGCGGGACAGGGTTTGGTCAACGAGCAGTACTTC. Looking up the rest from reference TRBV5-5 and TRBJ2-7 gives the full variable domain: DAGVTQSPTHLIKTRGQQVTLRCSPISGHKSVSWYQQVLGQGPQFIFQYYEKEERGRGNFPDRFSARQFPNYSSELNVNALLLGDSALYLCASSLAGQGLVNEQYFGPGTRLTVT.

This clonotype appeared a few times. This rearrangement joins TRBV7-9 to TRBJ2-7; 10 bases are a match to TRBD2. The V gene's germline CDR1 is SEHNR and CDR2 FQNEAQ (reference sequence). The CDR3 loop spans 16 amino acids. V shed 1 base, J shed 2 bases, and the junction held 5 bases outside the gene matches. CDR3 sequence reads: CASSLERLAGAYEQYF. In DNA, the CDR3 is TGTGCCAGCAGCTTAGAGCGCCTAGCGGGAGCCTACGAGCAGTACTTC.

This clonotype occurred many times. The chain links TRBV27 to TRBJ2-7; 10 positions match TRBD1. CDR1 and CDR2 (germline): MNHEY, SMNVEV (reference sequence). The CDR3 spans 15 residues. The ends lost 5 bases at V and 5 bases at J; junction bases unmatched: 9. The CDR3 nucleotides are TGTGCCAGCAGTCCCCCCGACAGGGGGCGGCACGAGCAGTACTTC. Protein: CASSPPDRGRHEQYF.

The chain recombines TRBV20-1 with TRBJ2-1, with D possibly being TRBD1 or TRBD2 (5 bases each). The CDR3 is made up of 14 amino acids. Germline values: CDR1 DFQATT, CDR2 SNEGSKA (reference sequence). The ends were cut back, 0 bases at V and 13 bases at J, with 19 bases in the middle. The CDR3 sequence: CSARDLSWDPSQFF. CDR3 in DNA: TGCAGTGCTAGAGATCTCTCTTGGGACCCTTCACAGTTCTTC.

This clonotype was recorded at least ten times. The chain carries TRBV12-3 or TRBV12-4 and TRBJ2-7; D remains unclear. The V gene lost 5 bases and the J gene lost 0 bases, with 11 bases spanning the gap. The CDR3 is 14 residues long. The CDR3 nucleotides are TGTGCCAGCAGTCAGAACCCTAACTCCTACGAGCAGTACTTC. This gives the protein CASSQNPNSYEQYF.

This clonotype came up a few times. This chain uses TRBV6-4 with TRBJ2-3; 8 bases are shared with TRBD2. V lost 9 bases and J lost 0; bases outside the gene matches: 5. Germline CDR1 MRHNA, CDR2 SNTAGT. The CDR3 length is 14 residues. CDR3 residues: CASDSSGSTDTQYF. CDR3 in DNA: TGTGCCAGTGACTCTAGCGGGAGCACAGATACGCAGTATTTT.